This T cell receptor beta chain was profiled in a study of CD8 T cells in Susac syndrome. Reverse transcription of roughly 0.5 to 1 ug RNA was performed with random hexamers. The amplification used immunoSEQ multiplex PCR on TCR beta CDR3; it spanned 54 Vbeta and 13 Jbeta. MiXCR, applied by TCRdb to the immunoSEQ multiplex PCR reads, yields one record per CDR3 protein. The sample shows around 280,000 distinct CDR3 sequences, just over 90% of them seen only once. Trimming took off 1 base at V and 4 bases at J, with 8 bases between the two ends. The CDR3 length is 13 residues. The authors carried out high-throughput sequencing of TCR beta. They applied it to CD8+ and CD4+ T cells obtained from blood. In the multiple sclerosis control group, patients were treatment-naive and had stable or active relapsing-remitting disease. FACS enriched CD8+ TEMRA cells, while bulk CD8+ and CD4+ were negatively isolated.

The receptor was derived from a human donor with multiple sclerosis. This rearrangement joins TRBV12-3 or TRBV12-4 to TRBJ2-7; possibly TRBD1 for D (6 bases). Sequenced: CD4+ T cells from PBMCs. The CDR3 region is CASSLGQGYEQYF. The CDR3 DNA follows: TGTGCCAGCAGTTTAGGGCAGGGGTACGAGCAGTACTTC.